This T cell receptor (beta chain) derives from a study of blood T cells in healthy people across ages. Each sample yielded at least 6 million isolated PBMCs. J gave up 9 bases and V 1 base, and 7 bases lay outside the gene matches. The CDR3 length is 14 residues. CDR1 and CDR2 from the germline V gene are DFQATT and SNEGSKA (reference sequence). Findings and caveats of the study: Whereas aged donors had fewer naive CD4+ cells, long-lived donors had more of them and higher diversity.

Notes on this clonotype: Its cognate antigen is unknown.

Then a second PCR, running about 6 to 12 cycles, was carried out with a sample-barcoded 5' primer and a J-beta primer mix. The template-switch adaptor, which had 12 random nucleotides, put a tag on each cDNA molecule. TCRdb re-analysed the 5' RACE reads in MiXCR, keeping a single row per CDR3 protein. Altogether fewer than 2,000,000 distinct CDR3 sequences are present, about two fifths being singletons, with the ten largest covering roughly 23%. The sample consisted of blood. The origin of this receptor is a human donor in good health. The chain carries TRBV20-1 and TRBJ1-5, with 9 bases lining up with TRBD1. CDR3 in DNA: TGCAGTGCTAGAGGACAGGGGGGGACAGGGCCCCAGCATTTT. It specifies CSARGQGGTGPQHF.